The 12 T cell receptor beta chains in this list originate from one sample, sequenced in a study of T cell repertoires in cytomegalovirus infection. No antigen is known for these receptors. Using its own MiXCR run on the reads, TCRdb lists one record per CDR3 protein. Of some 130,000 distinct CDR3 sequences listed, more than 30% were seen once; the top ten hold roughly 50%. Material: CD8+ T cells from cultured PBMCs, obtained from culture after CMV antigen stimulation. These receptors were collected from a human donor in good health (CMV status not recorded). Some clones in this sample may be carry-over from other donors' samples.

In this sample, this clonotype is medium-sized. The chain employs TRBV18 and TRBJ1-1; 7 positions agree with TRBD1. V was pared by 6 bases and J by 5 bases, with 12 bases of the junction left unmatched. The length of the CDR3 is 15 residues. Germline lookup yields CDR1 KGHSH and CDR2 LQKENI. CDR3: CASSPATGLRTEAFF. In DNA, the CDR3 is TGTGCCAGCTCTCCTGCGACAGGGTTAAGAACTGAAGCTTTCTTT.

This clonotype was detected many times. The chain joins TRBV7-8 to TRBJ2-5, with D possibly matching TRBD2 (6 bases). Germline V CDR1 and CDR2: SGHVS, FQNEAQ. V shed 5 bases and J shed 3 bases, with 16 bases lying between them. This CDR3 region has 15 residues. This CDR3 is CASSPGAGRKETQYF. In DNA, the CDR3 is TGTGCCAGCAGCCCCGGTGCGGGGAGGAAAGAGACCCAGTACTTC.

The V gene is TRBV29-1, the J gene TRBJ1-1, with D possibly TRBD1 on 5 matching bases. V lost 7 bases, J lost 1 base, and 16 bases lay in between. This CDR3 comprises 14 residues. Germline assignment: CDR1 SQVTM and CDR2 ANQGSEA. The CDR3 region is CSARDWLGNTEAFF. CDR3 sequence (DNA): TGCAGCGCTAGGGACTGGCTCGGGAACACTGAAGCTTTCTTT.

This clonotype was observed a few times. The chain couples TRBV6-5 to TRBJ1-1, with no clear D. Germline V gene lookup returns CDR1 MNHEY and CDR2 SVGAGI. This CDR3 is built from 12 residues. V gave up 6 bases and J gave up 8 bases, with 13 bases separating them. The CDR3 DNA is TGTGCCAGCAGAAATTATTTGGCAGAAGCTTTCTTT. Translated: CASRNYLAEAFF.

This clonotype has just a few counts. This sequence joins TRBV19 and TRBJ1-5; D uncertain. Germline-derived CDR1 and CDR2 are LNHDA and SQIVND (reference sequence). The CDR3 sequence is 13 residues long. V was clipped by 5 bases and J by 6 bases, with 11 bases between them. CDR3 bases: TGTGCCAGTAGTTTCGGTATGGGTCAGCCCCAGCATTTT. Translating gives CASSFGMGQPQHF.

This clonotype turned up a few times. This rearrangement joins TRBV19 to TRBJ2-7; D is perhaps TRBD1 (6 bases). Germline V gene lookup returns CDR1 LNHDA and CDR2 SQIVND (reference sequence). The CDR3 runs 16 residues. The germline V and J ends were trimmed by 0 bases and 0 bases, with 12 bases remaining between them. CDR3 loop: CASSIDHWDISYEQYF. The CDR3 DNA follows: TGTGCCAGTAGTATAGATCATTGGGACATCTCCTACGAGCAGTACTTC.

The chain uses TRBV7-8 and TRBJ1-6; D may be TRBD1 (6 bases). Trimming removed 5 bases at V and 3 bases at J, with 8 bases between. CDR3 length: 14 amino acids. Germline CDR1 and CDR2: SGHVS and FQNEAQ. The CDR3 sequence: CASSGQYYNSPLHF. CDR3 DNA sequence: TGTGCCAGCAGCGGACAGTACTATAATTCACCCCTCCACTTT.

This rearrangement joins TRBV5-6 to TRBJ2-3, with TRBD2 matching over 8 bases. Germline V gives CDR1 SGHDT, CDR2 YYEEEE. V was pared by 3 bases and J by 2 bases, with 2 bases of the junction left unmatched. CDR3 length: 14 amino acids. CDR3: CASSSGLDTDTQYF. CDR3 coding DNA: TGTGCCAGCAGCTCGGGACTAGACACAGATACGCAGTATTTT.

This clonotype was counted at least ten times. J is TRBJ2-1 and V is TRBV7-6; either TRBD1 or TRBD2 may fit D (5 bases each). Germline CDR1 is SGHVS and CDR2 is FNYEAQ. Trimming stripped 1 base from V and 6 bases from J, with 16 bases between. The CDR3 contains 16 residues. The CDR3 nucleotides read TGTGCCAGCAGCTTAGTACGGGGACGGACTTCCAATGAGCAGTTCTTC. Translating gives CASSLVRGRTSNEQFF.

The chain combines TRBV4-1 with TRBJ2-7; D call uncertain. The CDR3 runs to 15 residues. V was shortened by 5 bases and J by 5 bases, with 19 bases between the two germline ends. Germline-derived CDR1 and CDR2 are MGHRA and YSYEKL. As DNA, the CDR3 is TGCGCCAGCAGCTTCCAACCAACTGGGGTGAACGAGCAGTACTTC. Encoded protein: CASSFQPTGVNEQYF.

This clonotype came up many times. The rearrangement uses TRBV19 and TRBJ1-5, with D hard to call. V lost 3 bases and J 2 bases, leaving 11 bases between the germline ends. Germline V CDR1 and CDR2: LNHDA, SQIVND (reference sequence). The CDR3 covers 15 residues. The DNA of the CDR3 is TGTGCCAGTAGTATCTGGGTGTTTGGCAATCAGCCCCAGCATTTT. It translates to CASSIWVFGNQPQHF.

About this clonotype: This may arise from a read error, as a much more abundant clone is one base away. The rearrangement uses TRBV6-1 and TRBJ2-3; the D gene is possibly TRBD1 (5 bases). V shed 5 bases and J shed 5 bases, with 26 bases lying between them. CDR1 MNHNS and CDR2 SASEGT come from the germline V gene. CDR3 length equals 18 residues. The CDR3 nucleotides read TGTGCCAGCAGTAAATCACAACGGTGGGGCAGCTCTCGAGATACGCAGTATTTT. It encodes CASSKSQRWGSSRDTQYF.